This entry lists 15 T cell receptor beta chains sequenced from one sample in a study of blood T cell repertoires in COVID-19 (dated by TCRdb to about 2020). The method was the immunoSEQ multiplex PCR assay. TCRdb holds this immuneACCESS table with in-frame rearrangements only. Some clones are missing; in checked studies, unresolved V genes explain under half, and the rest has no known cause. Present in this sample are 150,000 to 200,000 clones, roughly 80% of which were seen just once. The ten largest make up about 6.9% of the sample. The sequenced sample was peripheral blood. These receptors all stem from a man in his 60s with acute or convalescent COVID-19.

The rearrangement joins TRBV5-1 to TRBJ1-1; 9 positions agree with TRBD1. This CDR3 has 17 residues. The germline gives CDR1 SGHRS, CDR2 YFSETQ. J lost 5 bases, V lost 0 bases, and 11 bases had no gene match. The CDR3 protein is CASSLGSLPGQGTEAFF. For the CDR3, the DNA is TGCGCCAGCAGCTTGGGCTCCTTACCGGGACAGGGAACTGAAGCTTTCTTT.

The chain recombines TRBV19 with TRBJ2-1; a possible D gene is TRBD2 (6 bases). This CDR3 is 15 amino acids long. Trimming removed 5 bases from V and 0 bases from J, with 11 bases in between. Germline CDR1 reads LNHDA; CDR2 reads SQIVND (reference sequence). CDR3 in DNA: TGTGCCAGTAGTCCTTTCGGGGGCTCCTACAATGAGCAGTTCTTC. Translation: CASSPFGGSYNEQFF.

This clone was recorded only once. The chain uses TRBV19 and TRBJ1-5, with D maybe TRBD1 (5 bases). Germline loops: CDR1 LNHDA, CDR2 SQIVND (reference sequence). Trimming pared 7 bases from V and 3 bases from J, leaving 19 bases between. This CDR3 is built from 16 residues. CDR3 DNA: TGTGCCAGTAATCTGGGGCGGGGTCGGGACAATCAGCCCCAGCATTTT. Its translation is CASNLGRGRDNQPQHF.

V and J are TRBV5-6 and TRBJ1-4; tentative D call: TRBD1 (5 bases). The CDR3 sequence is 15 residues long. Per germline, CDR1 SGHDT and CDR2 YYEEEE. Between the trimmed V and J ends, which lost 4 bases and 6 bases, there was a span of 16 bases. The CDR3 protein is CASSPRRGWDEKLFF. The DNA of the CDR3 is TGTGCCAGCAGCCCCAGGCGGGGGTGGGATGAAAAACTGTTTTTT.

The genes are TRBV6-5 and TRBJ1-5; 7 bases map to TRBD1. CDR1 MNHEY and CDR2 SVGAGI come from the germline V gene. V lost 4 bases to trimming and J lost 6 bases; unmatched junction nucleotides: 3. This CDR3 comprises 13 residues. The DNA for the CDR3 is TGTGCCAGCAGTTTGACAGGGAGTCAGCCCCAGCATTTT. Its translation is CASSLTGSQPQHF.

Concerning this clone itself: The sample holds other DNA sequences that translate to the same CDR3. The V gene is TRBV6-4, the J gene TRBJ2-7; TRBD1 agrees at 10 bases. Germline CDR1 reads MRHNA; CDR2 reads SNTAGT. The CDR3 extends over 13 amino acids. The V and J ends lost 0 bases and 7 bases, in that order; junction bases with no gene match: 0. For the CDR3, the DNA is TGTGCCAGCAGTGACTCGGACAGGGGGGAGCAGTACTTC. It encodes CASSDSDRGEQYF.

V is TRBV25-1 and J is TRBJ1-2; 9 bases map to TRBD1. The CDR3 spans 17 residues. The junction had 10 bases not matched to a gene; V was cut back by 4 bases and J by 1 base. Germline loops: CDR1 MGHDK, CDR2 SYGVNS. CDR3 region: CASSGSTGGRINYGYTF. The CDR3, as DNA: TGTGCCAGCAGTGGGTCCACAGGGGGCCGAATTAACTATGGCTACACCTTC.

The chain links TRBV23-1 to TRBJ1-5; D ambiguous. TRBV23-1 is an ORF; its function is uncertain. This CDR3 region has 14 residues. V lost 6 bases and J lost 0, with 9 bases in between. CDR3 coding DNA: TGCGCCAGCAGACAGAAATATAGCAATCAGCCCCAGCATTTT. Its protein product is CASRQKYSNQPQHF.

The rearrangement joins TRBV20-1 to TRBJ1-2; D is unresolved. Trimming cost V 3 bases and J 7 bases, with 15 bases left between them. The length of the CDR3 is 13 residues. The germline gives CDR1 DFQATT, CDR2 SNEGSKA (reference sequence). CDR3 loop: CSASLSAGSGYTF. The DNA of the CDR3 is TGCAGTGCTAGTCTTAGCGCCGGGTCTGGCTACACCTTC.

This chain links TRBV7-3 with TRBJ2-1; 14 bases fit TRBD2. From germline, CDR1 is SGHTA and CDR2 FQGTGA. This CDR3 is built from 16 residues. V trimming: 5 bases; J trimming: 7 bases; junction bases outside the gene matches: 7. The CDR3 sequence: CASSPTGLAGENEQFF. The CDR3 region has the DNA TGTGCCAGCAGCCCTACGGGACTAGCGGGAGAAAATGAGCAGTTCTTC.

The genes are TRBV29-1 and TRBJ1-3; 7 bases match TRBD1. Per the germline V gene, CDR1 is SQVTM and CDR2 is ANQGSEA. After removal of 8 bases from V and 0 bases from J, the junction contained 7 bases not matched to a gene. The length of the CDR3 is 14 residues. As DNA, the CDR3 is TGCAGCTGCGCCCCAGGGGGCTCTGGAAACACCATATATTTT. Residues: CSCAPGGSGNTIYF.

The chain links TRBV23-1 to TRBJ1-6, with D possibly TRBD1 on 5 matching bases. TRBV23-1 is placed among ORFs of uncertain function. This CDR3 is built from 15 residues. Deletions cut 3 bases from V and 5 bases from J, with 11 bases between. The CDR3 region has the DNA TGCGCCAGCAGTCAGGGGCGGTGGAATAATTCACCCCTCCACTTT. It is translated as CASSQGRWNNSPLHF.

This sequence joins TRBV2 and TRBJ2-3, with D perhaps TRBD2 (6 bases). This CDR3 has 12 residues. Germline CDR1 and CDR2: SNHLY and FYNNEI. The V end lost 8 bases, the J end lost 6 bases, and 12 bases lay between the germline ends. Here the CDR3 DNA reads TGTGCCAGCCTCCTAGCGCACGATACGCAGTATTTT. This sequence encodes CASLLAHDTQYF.

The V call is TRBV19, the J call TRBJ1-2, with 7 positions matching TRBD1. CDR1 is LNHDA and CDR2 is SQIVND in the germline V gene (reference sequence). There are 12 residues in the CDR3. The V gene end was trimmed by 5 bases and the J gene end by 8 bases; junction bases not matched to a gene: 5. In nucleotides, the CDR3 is TGTGCCAGTAGTGCGGACAGGATAGGCTACACCTTC. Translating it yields CASSADRIGYTF.

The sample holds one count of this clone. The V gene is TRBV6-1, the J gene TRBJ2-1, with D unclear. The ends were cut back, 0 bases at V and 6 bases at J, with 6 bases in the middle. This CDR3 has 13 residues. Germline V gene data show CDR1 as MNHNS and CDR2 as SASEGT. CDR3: CASSEALSNEQFF. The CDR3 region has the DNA TGTGCCAGCAGTGAAGCGCTCAGCAATGAGCAGTTCTTC.